These T cell receptor beta chains were read from a single sample in a study of PD-1 blockade in classical Hodgkin lymphoma. Generated by immunoSEQ multiplex PCR, the TCRdb table keeps only in-frame clones and is missing some. The table lists about 21,000 clones, 70% to 85% of them singletons. The source material was peripheral blood mononuclear cells (PBMCs), sampled before the fourth cycle of nivolumab. The receptors were gathered from a human donor with classical Hodgkin lymphoma. Each CDR3 is given without its conserved first and last residue.

V: TRBV2
CDR3: ASSGGSGTSGKHEQF

V: TRBV12-2
CDR3: ASRPRDRESYEQY

V: TRBV2
CDR3: ASRDGVTHSYNEQF

V: TRBV10-2
CDR3: ASSEPGTARSYEQY

V: TRBV7-8
CDR3: ASSSRLAGLAGGNTGELF

V: TRBV5-1
CDR3: ASSLGPGQGSYEQY

V: TRBV28
CDR3: ASSKTGSSDQPQH

V: TRBV25-1
CDR3: ASSGTDNYGYT

V: TRBV10-3
CDR3: AISDGLAYEQY

V: TRBV5-8
CDR3: ASSTGQDTDTQY

V: TRBV28
CDR3: ASSLGTPLH

V: TRBV27
CDR3: ASSLLAGASFEQY

V: TRBV18
CDR3: ASSPPTNTDTQY

V: TRBV5-4
CDR3: ASSLRTIIMTEAF

V: TRBV5-1
CDR3: ASSKETPWDTEAF

V: TRBV21-1
CDR3: ASSKEANRGLLPQPNQPQH